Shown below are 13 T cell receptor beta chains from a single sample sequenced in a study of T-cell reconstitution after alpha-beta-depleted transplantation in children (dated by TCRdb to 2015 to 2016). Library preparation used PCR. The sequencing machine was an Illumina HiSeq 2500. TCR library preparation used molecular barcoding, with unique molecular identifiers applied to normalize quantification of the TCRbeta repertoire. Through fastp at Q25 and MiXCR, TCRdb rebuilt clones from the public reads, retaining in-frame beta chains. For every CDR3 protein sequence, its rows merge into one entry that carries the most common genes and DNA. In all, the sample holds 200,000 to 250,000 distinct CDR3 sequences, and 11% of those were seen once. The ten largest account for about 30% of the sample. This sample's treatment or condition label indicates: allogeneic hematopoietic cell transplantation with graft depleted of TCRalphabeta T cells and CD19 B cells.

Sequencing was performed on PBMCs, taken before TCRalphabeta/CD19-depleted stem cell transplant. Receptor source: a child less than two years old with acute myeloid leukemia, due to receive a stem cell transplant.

CDR3 nucleotide sequence: TGCAGTGCTAGGTTGACAGGGCCTAAAGGGGAGCAGTACTTC. Its protein product is CSARLTGPKGEQYF. The chain employs TRBV20-1 and TRBJ2-7, with 7 nucleotides matching TRBD1. Germline loops: CDR1 DFQATT, CDR2 SNEGSKA (reference sequence). This CDR3 region has 14 residues. J gave up 7 bases and V 3 bases, and 12 bases lay outside the gene matches.

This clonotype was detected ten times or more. The CDR3 protein is CASSMGQPNQPQHF. CDR3 nucleotides: TGCGCCAGCAGCATGGGACAGCCTAATCAGCCCCAGCATTTT. The chain has TRBV5-1 and TRBJ1-5; 7 nucleotides align to TRBD1. The germline V gene encodes CDR1 SGHRS and CDR2 YFSETQ. After removal of 4 bases from V and 4 bases from J, the junction contained 5 bases not matched to a gene. The CDR3 length is 14 residues.

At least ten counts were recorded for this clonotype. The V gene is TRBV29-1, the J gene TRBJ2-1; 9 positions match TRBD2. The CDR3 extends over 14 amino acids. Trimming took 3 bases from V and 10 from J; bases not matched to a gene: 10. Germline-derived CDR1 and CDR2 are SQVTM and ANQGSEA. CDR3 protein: CSVDLAGGPQEQFF. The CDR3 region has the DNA TGCAGCGTTGACTTGGCGGGGGGGCCACAAGAGCAGTTCTTC.

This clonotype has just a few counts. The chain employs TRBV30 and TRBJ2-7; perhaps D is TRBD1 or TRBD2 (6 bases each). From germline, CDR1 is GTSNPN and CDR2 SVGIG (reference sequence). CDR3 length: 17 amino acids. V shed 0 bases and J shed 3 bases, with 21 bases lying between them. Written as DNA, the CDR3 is TGTGCCTGGAGTGTACCGATGCGGGACAAGGATCTCTACGAGCAGTACTTC. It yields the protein CAWSVPMRDKDLYEQYF.

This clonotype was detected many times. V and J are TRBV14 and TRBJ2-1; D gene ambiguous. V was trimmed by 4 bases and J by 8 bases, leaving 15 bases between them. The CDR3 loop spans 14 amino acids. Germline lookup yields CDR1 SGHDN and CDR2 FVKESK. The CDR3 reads CASSPRPHSHEQFF. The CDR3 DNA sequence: TGTGCCAGCAGCCCCCGCCCCCATAGCCATGAGCAGTTCTTC.

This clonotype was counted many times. This CDR3 reads CASSSSGNEQYF. CDR3 in DNA: TGTGCCAGCAGCTCCTCAGGAAACGAGCAGTACTTC. J is TRBJ2-7 and V is TRBV7-9; D uncertain. Deletions cut 4 bases from V and 5 bases from J, with 9 bases between. Per the germline V gene, CDR1 is SEHNR and CDR2 is FQNEAQ (reference sequence). The CDR3 is 12 amino acids.

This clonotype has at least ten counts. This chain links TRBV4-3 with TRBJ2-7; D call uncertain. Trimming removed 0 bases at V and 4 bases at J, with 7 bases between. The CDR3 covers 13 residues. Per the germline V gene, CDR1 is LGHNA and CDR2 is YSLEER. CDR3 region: CASSQERRYEQYF. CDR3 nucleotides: TGCGCCAGCAGCCAAGAGCGGAGATACGAGCAGTACTTC.

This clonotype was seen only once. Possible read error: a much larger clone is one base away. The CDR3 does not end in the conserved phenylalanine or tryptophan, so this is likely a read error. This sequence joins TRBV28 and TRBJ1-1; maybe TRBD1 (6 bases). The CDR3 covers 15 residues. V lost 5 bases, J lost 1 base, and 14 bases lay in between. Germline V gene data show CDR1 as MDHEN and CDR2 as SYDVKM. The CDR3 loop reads CASSTRPGQNTEAFY. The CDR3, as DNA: TGTGCCAGCAGTACTCGACCGGGACAGAACACTGAAGCTTTCTAT.

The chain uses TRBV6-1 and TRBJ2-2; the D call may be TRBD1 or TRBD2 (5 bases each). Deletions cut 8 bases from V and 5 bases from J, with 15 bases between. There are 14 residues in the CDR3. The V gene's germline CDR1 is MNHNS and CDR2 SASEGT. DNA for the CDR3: TGTGCCAGCGGTCGGGGCGTAGAAACCGGGGAGCTGTTTTTT. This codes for CASGRGVETGELFF.

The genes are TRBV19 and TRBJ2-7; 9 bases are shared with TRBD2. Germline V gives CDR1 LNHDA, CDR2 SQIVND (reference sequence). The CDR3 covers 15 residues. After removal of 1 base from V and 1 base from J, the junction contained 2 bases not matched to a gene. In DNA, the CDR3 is TGTGCCAGTAGTATAGGACTAGCGGAGTCCTACGAGCAGTACTTC. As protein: CASSIGLAESYEQYF.

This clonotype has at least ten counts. CDR3 nucleotides: TGTGCCAGCAGTTCCCTCAATAGCGGGGGAGGGGGAGATACGCAGTATTTT. This codes for CASSSLNSGGGGDTQYF. The chain is built from TRBV28 and TRBJ2-3; 9 positions match TRBD2. The V gene end was trimmed by 4 bases and the J gene end by 5 bases; junction bases not matched to a gene: 13. The CDR3 has 17 amino acids. Looked up from germline, CDR1 is MDHEN and CDR2 is SYDVKM. Looking up the rest from reference TRBV28 and TRBJ2-3 gives the full variable domain: DVKVTQSSRYLVKRTGEKVFLECVQDMDHENMFWYRQDPGLGLRLIYFSYDVKMKEKGDIPEGYSVSREKKERFSLILESASTNQTSMYLCASSSLNSGGGGDTQYFGPGTRLTVL.

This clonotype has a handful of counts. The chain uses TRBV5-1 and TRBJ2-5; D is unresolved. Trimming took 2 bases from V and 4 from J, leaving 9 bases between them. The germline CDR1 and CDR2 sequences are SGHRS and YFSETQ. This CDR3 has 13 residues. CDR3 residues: CASSFGFPETQYF. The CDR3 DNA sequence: TGCGCCAGCAGCTTTGGCTTTCCAGAGACCCAGTACTTC.

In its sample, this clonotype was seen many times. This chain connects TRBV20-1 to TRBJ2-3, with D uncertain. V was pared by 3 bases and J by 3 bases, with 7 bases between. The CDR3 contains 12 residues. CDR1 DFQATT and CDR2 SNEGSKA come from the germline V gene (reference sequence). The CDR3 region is CSASRGTDTQYF. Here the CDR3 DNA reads TGCAGTGCTAGCCGCGGAACAGATACGCAGTATTTT.